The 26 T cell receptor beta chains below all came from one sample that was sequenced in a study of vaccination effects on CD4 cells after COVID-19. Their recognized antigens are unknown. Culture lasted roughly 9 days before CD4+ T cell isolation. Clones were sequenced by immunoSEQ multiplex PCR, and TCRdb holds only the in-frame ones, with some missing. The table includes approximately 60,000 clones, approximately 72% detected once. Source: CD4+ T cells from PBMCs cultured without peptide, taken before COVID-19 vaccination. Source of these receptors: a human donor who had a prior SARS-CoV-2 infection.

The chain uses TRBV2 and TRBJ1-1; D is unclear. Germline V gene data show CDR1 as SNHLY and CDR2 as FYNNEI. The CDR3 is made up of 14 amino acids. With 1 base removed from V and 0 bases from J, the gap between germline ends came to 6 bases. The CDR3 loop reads CASSEEAVNTEAFF. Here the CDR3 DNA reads TGTGCCAGCAGTGAAGAGGCGGTGAACACTGAAGCTTTCTTT.

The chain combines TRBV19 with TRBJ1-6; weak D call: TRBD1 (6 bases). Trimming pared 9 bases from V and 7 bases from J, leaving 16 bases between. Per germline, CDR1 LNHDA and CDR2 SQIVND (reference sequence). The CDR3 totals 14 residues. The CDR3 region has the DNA TGTGCCAGCGCTAGGGGGGGGCGGAATTCACCCCTCCACTTT. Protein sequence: CASARGGRNSPLHF.

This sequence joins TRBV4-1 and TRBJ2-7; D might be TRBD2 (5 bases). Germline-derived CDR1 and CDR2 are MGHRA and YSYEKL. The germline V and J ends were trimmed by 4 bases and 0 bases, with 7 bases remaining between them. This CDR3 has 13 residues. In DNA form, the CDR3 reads TGCGCCAGCAGCCGGGAGAGCTCCTACGAGCAGTACTTC. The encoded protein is CASSRESSYEQYF.

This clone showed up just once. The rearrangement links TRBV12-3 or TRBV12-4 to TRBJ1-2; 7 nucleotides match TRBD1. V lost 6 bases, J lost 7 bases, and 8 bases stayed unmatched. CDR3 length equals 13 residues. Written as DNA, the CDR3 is TGTGCCAGCAGACCACAGGGGAGTGGTGGCTACACCTTC. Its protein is CASRPQGSGGYTF.

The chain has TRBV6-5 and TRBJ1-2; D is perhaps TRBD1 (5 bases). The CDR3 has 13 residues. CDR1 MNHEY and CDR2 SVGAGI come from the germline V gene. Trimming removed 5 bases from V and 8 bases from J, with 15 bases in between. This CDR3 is CASSTGTLRGYTF. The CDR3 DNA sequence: TGTGCCAGCAGTACCGGGACCCTCAGGGGCTACACCTTC.

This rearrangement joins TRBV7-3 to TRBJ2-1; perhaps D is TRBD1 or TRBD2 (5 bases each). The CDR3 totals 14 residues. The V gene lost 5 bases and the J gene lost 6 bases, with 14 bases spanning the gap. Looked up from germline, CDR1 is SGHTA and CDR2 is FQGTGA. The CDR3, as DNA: TGTGCCAGCAGCCTGGGGACCCATTCCAATGAGCAGTTCTTC. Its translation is CASSLGTHSNEQFF.

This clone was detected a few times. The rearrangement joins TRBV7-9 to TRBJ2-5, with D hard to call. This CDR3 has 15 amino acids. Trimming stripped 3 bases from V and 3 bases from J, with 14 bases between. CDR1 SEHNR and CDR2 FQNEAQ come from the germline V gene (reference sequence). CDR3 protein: CASSFLRGPEETQYF. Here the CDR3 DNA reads TGTGCCAGCAGCTTCCTCCGAGGACCTGAAGAGACCCAGTACTTC.

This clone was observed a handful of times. The CDR3 nucleotides read TGTGCCAGCAGCTCGTTGGACAGGGGGTTGTACGAGCAGTACTTC. Protein product: CASSSLDRGLYEQYF. The chain carries TRBV7-6 and TRBJ2-7; 10 bases match TRBD1. The CDR3 is made up of 15 amino acids. The V segment lost 4 bases and the J segment 4 bases; nucleotides outside the gene matches: 7. The germline CDR1 and CDR2 sequences are SGHVS and FNYEAQ.

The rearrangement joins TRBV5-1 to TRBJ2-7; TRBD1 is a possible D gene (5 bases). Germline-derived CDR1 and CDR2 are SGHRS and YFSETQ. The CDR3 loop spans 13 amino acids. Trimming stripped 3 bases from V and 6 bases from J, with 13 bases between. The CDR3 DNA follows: TGCGCCAGCAGCTACGGACAAACTACCGAGCAGTACTTC. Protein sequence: CASSYGQTTEQYF. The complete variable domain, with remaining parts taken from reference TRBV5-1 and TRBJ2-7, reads KAGVTQTPRYLIKTRGQQVTLSCSPISGHRSVSWYQQTPGQGLQFLFEYFSETQRNKGNFPGRFSGRQFSNSRSEMNVSTLELGDSALYLCASSYGQTTEQYFGPGTRLTVT.

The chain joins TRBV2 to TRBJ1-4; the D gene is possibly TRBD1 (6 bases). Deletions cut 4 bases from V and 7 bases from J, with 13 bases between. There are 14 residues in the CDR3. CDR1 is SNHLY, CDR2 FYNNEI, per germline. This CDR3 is CASSGNRVREKLFF. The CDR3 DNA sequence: TGTGCCAGCAGTGGGAACAGGGTCCGTGAAAAACTGTTTTTT.

In DNA form, the CDR3 reads TGTGCCAGCAGTTACTACATGAACACTGAAGCTTTCTTT. It translates to CASSYYMNTEAFF. V and J are TRBV6-5 and TRBJ1-1; the D is unclear. Germline V lookup: CDR1 MNHEY, CDR2 SVGAGI. Trimming took off 1 base at V and 0 bases at J, with 3 bases between the two ends. The CDR3 has 13 amino acids.

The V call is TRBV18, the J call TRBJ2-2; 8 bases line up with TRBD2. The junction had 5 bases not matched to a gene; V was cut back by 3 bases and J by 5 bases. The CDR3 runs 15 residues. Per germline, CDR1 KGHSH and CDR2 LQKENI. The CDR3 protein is CASSPGLARTGELFF. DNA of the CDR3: TGTGCCAGCTCACCTGGACTAGCACGTACCGGGGAGCTGTTTTTT.

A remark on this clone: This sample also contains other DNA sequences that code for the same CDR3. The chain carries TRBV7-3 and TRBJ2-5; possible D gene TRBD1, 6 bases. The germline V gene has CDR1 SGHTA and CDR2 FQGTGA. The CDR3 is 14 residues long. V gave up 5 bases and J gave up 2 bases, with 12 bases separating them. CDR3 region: CASSPTGLQETQYF. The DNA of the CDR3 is TGTGCCAGCAGCCCCACAGGGTTACAAGAGACCCAGTACTTC.

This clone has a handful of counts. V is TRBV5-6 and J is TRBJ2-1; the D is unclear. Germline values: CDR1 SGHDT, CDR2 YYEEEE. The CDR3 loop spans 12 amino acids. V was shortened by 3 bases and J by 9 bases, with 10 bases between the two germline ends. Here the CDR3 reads CASSSAWGEQFF. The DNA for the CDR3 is TGTGCCAGCAGCTCCGCCTGGGGTGAGCAGTTCTTC. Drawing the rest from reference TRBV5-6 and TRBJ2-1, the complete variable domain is DAGVTQSPTHLIKTRGQQVTLRCSPKSGHDTVSWYQQALGQGPQFIFQYYEEEERQRGNFPDRFSGHQFPNYSSELNVNALLLGDSALYLCASSSAWGEQFFGPGTRLTVL.

CDR3 loop: CASSLGPSRSTDTQYF. The CDR3 nucleotides are TGCGCCAGCAGCTTGGGTCCTTCTAGGAGCACAGATACGCAGTATTTT. This sequence joins TRBV5-1 and TRBJ2-3; no definite D call. V lost 0 bases and J lost 0, with 11 bases in between. CDR3 length: 16 amino acids. Germline lookup yields CDR1 SGHRS and CDR2 YFSETQ.

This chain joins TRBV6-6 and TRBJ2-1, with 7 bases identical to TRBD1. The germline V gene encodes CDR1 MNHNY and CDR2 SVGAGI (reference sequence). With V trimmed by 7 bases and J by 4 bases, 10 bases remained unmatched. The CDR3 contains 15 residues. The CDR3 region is CASIGTAEKYNEQFF. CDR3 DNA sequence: TGTGCCAGCATCGGGACAGCAGAAAAATACAATGAGCAGTTCTTC.

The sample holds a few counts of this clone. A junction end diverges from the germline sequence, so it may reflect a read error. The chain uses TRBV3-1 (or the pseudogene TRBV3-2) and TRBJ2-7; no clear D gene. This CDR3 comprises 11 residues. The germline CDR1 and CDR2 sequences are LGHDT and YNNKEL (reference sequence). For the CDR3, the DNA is TGTGCCAGCAGCCGGTTGGACCAGTGGGACTTC. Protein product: CASSRLDQWDF.

CDR3 coding DNA: TGTGCCAGCAGCTTAAAGCCCCGCGGAGATACGCAGTATTTT. It specifies CASSLKPRGDTQYF. The chain couples TRBV7-3 to TRBJ2-3; D gene uncertain. The germline V gene has CDR1 SGHTA and CDR2 FQGTGA. With 1 base removed from V and 5 bases from J, the gap between germline ends came to 10 bases. The CDR3 has 14 residues.

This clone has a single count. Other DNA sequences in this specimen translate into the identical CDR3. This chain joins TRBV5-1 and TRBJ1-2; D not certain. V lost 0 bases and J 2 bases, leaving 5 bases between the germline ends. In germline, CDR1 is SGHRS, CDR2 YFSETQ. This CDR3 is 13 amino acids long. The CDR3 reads CASSLDTNYGYTF. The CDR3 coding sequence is TGCGCCAGCAGCTTGGACACGAACTATGGCTACACCTTC.

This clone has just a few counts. CDR3 region: CASSRGNYNEQFF. The CDR3 nucleotides read TGTGCCAGTAGTCGAGGGAACTACAATGAGCAGTTCTTC. The V call is TRBV19, the J call TRBJ2-1; a weak D match, TRBD2 (5 bases). The germline CDR1 and CDR2 sequences are LNHDA and SQIVND (reference sequence). V dropped 5 bases and J dropped 3 bases, with 8 bases sitting between them. The CDR3 is made up of 13 amino acids.

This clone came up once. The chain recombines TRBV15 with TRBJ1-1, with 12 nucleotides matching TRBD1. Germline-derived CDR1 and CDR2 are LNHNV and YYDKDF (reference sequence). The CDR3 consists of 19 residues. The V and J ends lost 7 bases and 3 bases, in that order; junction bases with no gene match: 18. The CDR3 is CATTPFNYGTGGRDTEAFF. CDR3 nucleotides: TGTGCCACCACCCCGTTTAATTACGGGACAGGGGGCCGGGACACTGAAGCTTTCTTT.

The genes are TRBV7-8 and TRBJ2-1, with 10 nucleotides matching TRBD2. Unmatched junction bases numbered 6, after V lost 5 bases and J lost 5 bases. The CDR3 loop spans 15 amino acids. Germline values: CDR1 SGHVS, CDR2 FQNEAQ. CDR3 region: CASSAITSGNNEQFF. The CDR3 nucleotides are TGTGCCAGCAGCGCCATTACTAGCGGGAACAATGAGCAGTTCTTC.

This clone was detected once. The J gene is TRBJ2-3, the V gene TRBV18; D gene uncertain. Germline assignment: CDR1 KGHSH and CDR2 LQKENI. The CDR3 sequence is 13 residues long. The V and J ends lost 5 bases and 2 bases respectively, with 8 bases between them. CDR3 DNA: TGTGCCAGCTCATTGGACCACACAGATACGCAGTATTTT. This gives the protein CASSLDHTDTQYF.

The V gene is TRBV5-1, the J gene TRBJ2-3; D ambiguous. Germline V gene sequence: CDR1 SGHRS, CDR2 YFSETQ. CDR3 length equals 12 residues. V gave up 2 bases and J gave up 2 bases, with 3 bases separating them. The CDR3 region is CASSFSTDTQYF. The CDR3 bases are TGCGCCAGCAGCTTCTCCACAGATACGCAGTATTTT.

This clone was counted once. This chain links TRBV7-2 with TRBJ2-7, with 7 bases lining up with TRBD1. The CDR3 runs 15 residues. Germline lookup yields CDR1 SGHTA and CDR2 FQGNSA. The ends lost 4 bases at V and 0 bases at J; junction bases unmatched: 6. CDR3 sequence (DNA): TGTGCCAGCAGCTATTACAGGGGAACCTCCTACGAGCAGTACTTC. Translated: CASSYYRGTSYEQYF. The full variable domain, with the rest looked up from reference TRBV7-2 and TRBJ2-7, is GAGVSQSPSNKVTEKGKDVELRCDPISGHTALYWYRQSLGQGLEFLIYFQGNSAPDKSGLPSDRFSAERTGGSVSTLTIQRTQQEDSAVYLCASSYYRGTSYEQYFGPGTRLTVT.

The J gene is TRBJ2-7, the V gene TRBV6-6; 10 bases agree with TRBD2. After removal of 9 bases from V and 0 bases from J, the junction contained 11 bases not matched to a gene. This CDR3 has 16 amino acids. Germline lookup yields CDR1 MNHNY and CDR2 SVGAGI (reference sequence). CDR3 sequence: CASKPTSGVSSYEQYF. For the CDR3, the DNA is TGTGCCAGTAAACCTACTAGCGGGGTAAGCTCCTACGAGCAGTACTTC.